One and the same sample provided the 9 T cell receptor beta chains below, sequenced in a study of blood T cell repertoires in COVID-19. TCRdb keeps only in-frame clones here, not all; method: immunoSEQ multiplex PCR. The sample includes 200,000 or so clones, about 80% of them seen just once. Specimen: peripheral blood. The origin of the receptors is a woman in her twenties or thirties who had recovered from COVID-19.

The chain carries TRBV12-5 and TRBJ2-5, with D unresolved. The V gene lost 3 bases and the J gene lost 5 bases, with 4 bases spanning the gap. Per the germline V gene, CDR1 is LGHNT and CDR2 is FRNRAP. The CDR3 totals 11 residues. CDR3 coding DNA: TGTGCTAGTGGTTTCGGTGAGACCCAGTACTTC. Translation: CASGFGETQYF.

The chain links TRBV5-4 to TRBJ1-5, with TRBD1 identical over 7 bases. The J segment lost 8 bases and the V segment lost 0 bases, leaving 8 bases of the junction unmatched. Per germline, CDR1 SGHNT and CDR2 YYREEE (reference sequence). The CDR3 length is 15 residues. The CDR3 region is CASSLGGQSSEPQHF. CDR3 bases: TGTGCCAGCAGCTTGGGGGGACAGTCATCAGAGCCCCAGCATTTT.

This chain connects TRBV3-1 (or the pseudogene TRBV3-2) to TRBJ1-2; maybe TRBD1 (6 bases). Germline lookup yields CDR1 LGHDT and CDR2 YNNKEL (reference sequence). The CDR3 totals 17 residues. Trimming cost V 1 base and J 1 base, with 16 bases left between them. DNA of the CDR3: TGTGCCAGCAGCCAAGCGGGAGGGGGGAATTATAACTATGGCTACACCTTC. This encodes CASSQAGGGNYNYGYTF.

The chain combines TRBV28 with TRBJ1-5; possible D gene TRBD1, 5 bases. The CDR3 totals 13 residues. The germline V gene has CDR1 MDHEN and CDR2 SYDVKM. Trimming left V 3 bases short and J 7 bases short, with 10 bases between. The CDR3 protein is CASSFTGGQPQHF. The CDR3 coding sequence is TGTGCCAGCAGTTTCACCGGGGGACAGCCCCAGCATTTT.

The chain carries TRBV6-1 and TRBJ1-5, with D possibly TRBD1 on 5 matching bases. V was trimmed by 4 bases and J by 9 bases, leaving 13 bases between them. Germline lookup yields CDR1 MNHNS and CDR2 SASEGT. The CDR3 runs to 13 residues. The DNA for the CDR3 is TGTGCCAGCAGTGGTGACAGAATGATGCCCCAGCATTTT. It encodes CASSGDRMMPQHF.

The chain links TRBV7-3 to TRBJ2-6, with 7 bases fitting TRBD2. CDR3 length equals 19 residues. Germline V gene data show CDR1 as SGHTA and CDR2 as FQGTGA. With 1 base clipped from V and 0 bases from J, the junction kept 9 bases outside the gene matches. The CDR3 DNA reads TGTGCCAGCAGCTTAAACCTAGCGGCAAGCGCCTCTGGGGCCAACGTCCTGACTTTC. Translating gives CASSLNLAASASGANVLTF.

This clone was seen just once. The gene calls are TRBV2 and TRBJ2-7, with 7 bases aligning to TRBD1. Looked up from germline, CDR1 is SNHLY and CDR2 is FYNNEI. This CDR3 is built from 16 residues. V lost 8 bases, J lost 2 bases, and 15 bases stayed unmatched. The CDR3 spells CASGGTGTVLTYEQYF. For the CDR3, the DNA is TGTGCCAGCGGGGGAACCGGGACAGTGCTCACCTACGAGCAGTACTTC.

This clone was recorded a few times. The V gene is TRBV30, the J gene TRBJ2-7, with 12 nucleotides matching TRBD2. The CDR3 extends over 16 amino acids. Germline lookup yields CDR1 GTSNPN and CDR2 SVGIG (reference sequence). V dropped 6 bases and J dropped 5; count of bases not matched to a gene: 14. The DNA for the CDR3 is TGTGCCTGCCGCCCCCTAGCGGGAGGGATCGGGGACGAGCAGTACTTC. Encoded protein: CACRPLAGGIGDEQYF.

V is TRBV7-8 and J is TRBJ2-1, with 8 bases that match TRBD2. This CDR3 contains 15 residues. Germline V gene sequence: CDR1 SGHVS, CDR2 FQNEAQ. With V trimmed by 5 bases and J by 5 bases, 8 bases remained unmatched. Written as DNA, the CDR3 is TGTGCCAGCAGCCGTAAGCGGGAGCGGGACAATGAGCAGTTCTTC. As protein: CASSRKRERDNEQFF.